This entry concerns a single TCR beta chain. This clone showed up just once. What antigen it recognizes has not been identified. No much larger clone exists at a distance of one base, and base qualities are not known. These data come from a study of cytomegalovirus exposure and HLA in healthy donors (dated by TCRdb to about 2017). Context from the whole study: According to a later analysis, the 120 or so validation repertoires were produced on the same platform as the roughly 720 repertoires of the first cohort. The study aimed to test whether cataloging public T cell receptors could reveal signatures of past pathogen exposure. A separate validation cohort of 90 to 150 different subjects was used in addition to the 666-subject first cohort. To predict cytomegalovirus infection status, the study combined high-throughput TCR immunosequencing, statistical association of individual TCRs with disease status, and machine learning. Overall results and qualifications from the work: In a later analysis, TCRs clustered in the first cohort were found to also tend to co-occur in the 120 validation repertoires, with around 94% of cluster scores above 0. The authors suggested that the approach could potentially be extended to other disease states and immunological phenotypes. The study gave a list of about 150 TCR beta chains associated with cytomegalovirus. Across donors, most TCR sequences were observed very rarely, whereas some public TCRs were present in many individuals. All 120 or so repertoires were used to score co-occurrence in the validation cohort in a later analysis, because that analysis had no HLA typing for the cohort. Three of the identified cytomegalovirus-associated TCR beta chains were confirmed in vitro to be specific for cytomegalovirus antigens. The classifier was reported to diagnose cytomegalovirus status with high specificity and sensitivity in both the original and validation cohorts.

The germline V gene sets CDR1 to MNHEY and CDR2 to SVGAGI. Ends trimmed: V by 8 bases, J by 11 bases; bases unmatched to a gene: 16. Counted from cysteine to phenylalanine, this CDR3 has 14 amino acids. Only the CDR3 part of the read is kept: 42 bases, read in frame from the first base. Libraries were made using the immunoSEQ multiplex PCR assay. For the original study's pipeline: A statistical classification framework was developed to diagnose cytomegalovirus status using the catalog of TCR beta chain sequences. TCRdb took over this immuneACCESS table, retaining in-frame rearrangements with V and J assigned. Such tables are incomplete; in checked studies, under half of the missing clones stem from an unresolved V gene, and the remainder is unexplained. V, J and clone size reflect that table, while D and trimming were determined from the DNA. Across this sample there are 150,000 to 200,000 clones, with 86% seen only once. The ten largest clonotypes hold 2% to 2.5% of the sample.

The donors were included in the validation cohort of some 120 subjects, a group kept apart from the approximately 670-subject first cohort. The sequence joins TRBV6-5 to TRBJ2-3; 7 bases in the junction line up with TRBD1. The sequence was obtained from a young woman in good health and CMV-seronegative. Sample: PBMCs. The CDR3 in this case is CASGTATAVNMQYF. DNA sequence: TGTGCCAGCGGGACAGCCACCGCGGTAAATATGCAGTATTTT.